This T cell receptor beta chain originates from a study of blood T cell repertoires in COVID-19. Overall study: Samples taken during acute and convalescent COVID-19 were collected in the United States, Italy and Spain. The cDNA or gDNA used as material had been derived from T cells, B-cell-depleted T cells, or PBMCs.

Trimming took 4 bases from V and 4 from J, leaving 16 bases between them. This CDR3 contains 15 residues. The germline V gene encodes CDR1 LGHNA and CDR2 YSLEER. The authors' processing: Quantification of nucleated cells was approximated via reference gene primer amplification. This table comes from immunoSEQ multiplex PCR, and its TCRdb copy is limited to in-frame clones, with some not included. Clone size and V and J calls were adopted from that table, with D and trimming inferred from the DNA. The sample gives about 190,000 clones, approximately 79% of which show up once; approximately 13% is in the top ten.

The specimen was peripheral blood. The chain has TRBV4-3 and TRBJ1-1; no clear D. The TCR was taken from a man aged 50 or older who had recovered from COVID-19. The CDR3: CASSLGVKVGTEAFF. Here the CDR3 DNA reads TGCGCCAGCAGCCTCGGGGTCAAGGTAGGCACTGAAGCTTTCTTT.